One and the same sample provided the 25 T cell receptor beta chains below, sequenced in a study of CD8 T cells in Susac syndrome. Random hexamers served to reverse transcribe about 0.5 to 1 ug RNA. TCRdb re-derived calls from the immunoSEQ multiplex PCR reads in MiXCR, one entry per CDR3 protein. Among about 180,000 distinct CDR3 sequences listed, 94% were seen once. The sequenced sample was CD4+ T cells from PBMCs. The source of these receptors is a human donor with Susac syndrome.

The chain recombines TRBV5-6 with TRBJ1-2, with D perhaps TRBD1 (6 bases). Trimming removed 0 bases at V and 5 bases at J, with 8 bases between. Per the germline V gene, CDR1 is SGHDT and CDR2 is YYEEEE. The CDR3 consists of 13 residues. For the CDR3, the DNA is TGTGCCAGCAGCTTGGCGAGGGGGTATGGCTACACCTTC. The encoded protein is CASSLARGYGYTF.

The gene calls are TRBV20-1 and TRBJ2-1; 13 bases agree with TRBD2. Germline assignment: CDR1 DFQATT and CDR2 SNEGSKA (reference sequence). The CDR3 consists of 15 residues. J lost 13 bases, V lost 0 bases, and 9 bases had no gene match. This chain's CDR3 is CSARDTSGGALVQFF. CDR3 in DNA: TGCAGTGCTAGAGACACTAGCGGGGGGGCCTTGGTTCAGTTCTTC.

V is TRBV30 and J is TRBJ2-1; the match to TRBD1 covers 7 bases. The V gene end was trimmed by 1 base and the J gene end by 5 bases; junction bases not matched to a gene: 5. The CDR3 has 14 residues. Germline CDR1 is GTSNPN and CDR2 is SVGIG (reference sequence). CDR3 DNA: TGTGCCTGGAGTGCACGCACAGGGGACAATGAGCAGTTCTTC. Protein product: CAWSARTGDNEQFF.

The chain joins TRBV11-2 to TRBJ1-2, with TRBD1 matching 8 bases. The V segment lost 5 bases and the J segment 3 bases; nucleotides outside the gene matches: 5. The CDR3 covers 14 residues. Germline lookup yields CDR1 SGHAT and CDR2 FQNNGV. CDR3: CASSPRTGHYGYTF. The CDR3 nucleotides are TGTGCCAGCAGCCCACGGACAGGGCACTATGGCTACACCTTC.

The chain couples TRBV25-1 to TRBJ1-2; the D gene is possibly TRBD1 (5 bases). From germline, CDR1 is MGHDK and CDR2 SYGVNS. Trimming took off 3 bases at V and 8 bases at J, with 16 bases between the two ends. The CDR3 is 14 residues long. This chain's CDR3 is CASSDVRGARGYTF. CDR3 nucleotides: TGTGCCAGCAGTGACGTAAGGGGCGCAAGGGGCTACACCTTC.

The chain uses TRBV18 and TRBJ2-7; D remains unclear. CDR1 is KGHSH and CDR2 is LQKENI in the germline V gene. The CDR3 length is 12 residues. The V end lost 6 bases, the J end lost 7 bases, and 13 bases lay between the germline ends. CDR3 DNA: TGTGCCAGCTCGGGAAAGCTAGGGGAGCAGTACTTC. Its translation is CASSGKLGEQYF.

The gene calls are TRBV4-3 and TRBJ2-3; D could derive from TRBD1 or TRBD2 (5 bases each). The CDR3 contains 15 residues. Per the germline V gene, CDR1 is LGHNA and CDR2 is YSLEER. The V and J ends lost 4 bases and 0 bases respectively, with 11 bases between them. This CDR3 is CASSRGTASTDTQYF. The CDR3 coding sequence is TGCGCCAGCAGCCGAGGGACCGCTAGCACAGATACGCAGTATTTT.

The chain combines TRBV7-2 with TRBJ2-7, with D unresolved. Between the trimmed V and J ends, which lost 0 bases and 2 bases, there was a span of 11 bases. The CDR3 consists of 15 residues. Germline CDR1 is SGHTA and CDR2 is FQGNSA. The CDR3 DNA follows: TGTGCCAGCAGCTTAGCGGCCCAGGTCCCCTACGAGCAGTACTTC. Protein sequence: CASSLAAQVPYEQYF.

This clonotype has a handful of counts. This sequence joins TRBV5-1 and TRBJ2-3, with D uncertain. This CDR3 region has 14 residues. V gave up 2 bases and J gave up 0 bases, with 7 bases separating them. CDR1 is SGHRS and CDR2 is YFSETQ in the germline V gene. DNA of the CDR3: TGCGCCAGCAGCTTTGGCACCAGCACAGATACGCAGTATTTT. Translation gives CASSFGTSTDTQYF.

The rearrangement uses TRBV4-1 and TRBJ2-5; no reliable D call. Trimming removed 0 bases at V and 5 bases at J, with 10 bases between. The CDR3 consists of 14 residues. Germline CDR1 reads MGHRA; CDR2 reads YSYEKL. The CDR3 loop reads CASSQDPRSETQYF. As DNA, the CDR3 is TGCGCCAGCAGCCAAGATCCTCGGAGCGAGACCCAGTACTTC.

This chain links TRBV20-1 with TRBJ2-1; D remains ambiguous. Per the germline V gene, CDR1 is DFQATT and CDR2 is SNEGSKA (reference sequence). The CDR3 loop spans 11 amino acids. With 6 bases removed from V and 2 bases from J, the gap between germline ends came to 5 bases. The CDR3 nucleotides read TGCAGTGCAGACACCTACAATGAGCAGTTCTTC. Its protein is CSADTYNEQFF.

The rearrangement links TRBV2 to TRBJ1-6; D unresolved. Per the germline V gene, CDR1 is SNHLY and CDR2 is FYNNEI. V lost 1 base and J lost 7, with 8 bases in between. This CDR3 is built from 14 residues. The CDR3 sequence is CASSEDGSNSPLHF. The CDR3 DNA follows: TGTGCCAGCAGTGAAGATGGGTCCAATTCACCCCTCCACTTT.

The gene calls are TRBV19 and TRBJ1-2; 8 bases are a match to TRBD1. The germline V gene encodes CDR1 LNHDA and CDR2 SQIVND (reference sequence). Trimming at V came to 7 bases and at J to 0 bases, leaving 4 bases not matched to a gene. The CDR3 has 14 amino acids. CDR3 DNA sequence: TGTGCCAGTACCACAGGGGGAGCTAACTATGGCTACACCTTC. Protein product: CASTTGGANYGYTF.

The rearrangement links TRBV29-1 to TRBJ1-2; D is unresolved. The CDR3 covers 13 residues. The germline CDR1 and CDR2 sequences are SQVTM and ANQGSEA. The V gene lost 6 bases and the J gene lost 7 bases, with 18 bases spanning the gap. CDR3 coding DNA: TGCAGCGTGACCCCGTTGGGGTTTGGTGGCTACACCTTC. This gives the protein CSVTPLGFGGYTF.

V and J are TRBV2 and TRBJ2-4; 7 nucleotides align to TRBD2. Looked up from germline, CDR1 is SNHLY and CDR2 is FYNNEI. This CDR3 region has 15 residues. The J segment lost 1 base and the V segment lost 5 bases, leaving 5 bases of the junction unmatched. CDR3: CASSLVLAAKNIQYF. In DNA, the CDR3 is TGTGCCAGCAGTTTAGTACTAGCGGCCAAAAACATTCAGTACTTC.

The CDR3 bases are TGCAGCGTTGCAGTTCGGGGGAGCTCCTACGAGCAGTACTTC. Protein sequence: CSVAVRGSSYEQYF. The V call is TRBV29-1, the J call TRBJ2-7; a weak D match, TRBD2 (6 bases). The V end was cut by 4 bases, the J end by 0 bases, with 13 bases between. The CDR3 runs to 14 residues. Per the germline V gene, CDR1 is SQVTM and CDR2 is ANQGSEA.

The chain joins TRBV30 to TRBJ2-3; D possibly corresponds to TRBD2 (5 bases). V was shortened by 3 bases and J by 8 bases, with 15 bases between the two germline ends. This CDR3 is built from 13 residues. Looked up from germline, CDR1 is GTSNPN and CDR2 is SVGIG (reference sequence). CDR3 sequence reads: CAWSERAEGTQYF. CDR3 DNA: TGTGCCTGGAGCGAACGGGCCGAGGGTACGCAGTATTTT.

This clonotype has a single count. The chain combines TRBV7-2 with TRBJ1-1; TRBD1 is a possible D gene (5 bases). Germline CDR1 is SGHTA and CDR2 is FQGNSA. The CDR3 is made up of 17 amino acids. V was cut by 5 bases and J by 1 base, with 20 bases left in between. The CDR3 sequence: CASSQYPRGQGNTEAFF. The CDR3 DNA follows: TGTGCCAGCAGCCAATACCCTCGAGGGCAGGGGAACACTGAAGCTTTCTTT.

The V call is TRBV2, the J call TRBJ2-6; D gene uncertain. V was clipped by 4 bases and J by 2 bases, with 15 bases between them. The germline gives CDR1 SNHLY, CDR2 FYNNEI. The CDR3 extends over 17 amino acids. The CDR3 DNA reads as TGTGCCAGCAGTGGGGGAATGGGGTCCCCTGGGGCCAACGTCCTGACTTTC. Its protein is CASSGGMGSPGANVLTF.

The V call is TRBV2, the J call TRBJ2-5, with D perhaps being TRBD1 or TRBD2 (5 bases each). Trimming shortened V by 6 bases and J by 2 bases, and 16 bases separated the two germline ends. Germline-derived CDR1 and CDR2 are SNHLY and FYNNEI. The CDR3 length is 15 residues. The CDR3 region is CASRTTMGRQETQYF. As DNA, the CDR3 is TGTGCCAGCAGGACAACCATGGGACGACAAGAGACCCAGTACTTC.

CDR3 nucleotides: TGCGCCAGCAGCATGCAGATAGGGGATACGCAGTATTTT. This encodes CASSMQIGDTQYF. The V gene is TRBV4-1, the J gene TRBJ2-3, with D uncertain. The V end was cut by 5 bases, the J end by 6 bases, with 12 bases between. Germline assignment: CDR1 MGHRA and CDR2 YSYEKL. There are 13 residues in the CDR3.

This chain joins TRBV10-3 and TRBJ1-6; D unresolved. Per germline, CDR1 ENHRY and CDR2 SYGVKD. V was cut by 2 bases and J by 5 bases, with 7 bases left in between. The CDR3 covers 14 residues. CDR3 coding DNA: TGTGCCATCAGTGAGACAGTAAATAATTCACCCCTCCACTTT. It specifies CAISETVNNSPLHF.

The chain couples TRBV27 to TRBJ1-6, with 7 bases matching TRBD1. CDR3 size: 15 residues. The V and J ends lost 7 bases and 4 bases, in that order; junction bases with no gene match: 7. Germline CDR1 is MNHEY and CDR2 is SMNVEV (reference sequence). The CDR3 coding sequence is TGTGCCAGCACCCGTACAGGGGTTTATAATTCACCCCTCCACTTT. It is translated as CASTRTGVYNSPLHF.

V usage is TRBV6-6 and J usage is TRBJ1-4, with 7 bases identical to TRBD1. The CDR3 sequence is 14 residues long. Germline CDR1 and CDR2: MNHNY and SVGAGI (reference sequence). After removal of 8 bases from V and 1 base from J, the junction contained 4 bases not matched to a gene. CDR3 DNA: TGTGCCAGCGGGAACAGGGGAACTAATGAAAAACTGTTTTTT. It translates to CASGNRGTNEKLFF.

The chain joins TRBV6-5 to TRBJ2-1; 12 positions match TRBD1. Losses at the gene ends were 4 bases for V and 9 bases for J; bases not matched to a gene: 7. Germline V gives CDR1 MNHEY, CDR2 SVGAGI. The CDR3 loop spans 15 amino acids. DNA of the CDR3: TGTGCCAGCAGTTGGGGACAGGGGGCGAAAGGTGAGCAGTTCTTC. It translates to CASSWGQGAKGEQFF.